The TCR beta chain under discussion was sequenced for a study of siplizumab effects on memory and regulatory T cells. Concerning this clone: What it recognizes is unknown.

The CDR3 runs to 13 residues. Germline CDR1 MDHEN, CDR2 SYDVKM. The V and J ends lost 3 bases and 3 bases respectively, with 9 bases between them. Repertoires were generated with immunoSEQ multiplex PCR, while TCRdb's copy carries only in-frame clones and drops some. The top ten hold approximately 1.4% of the sample, which has around 100,000 clones, roughly 93% seen once. Findings of the study overall: Naive T cells appeared more varied than memory cells and looked like key alloresponse contributors.

The chain uses TRBV28 and TRBJ2-7; perhaps TRBD1 as D (5 bases). The TCR originated in a human donor in good health. Material for sequencing was non-Treg CD4+ T cells sorted from blood. CDR3 DNA: TGTGCCAGCAGTTTGGACACCATCTACGAGCAGTACTTC. Translating gives CASSLDTIYEQYF. Full variable domain (outside the CDR3, taken from reference TRBV28 and TRBJ2-7): DVKVTQSSRYLVKRTGEKVFLECVQDMDHENMFWYRQDPGLGLRLIYFSYDVKMKEKGDIPEGYSVSREKKERFSLILESASTNQTSMYLCASSLDTIYEQYFGPGTRLTVT.